The following is a T cell receptor (beta chain) sequence with its context. CDR1 and CDR2 from the germline V gene are SGHKS and YYEKEE (reference sequence). This CDR3 is built from 15 residues. Trimming took 2 bases from V and 2 from J, leaving 13 bases between them. Survey-level immunoSEQ v3.0 assays were run. Using immunoSEQ multiplex PCR, the repertoire was profiled, and TCRdb retains in-frame clones only, with some absent. The top ten clones hold roughly 4% of a sample with tens of thousands of clones, 90% of them seen once. This entry comes from a study of long-term antiretroviral therapy in people with HIV.

This material consisted of unsorted PBMCs, taken roughly 5 years after starting antiretroviral therapy. The gene calls are TRBV5-5 and TRBJ1-2; D call uncertain. The receptor was derived from a woman in her forties with HIV. The DNA of the CDR3 is TGTGCCAGCAGCTTAGACCCCTCGGGGAACTATGGCTACACCTTC. It specifies CASSLDPSGNYGYTF.